The present T cell receptor (beta chain) was sequenced within a study of shared clonotypes between healthy human individuals. For the study at large: The plates for each donor numbered three CD4 naive, three CD4 memory, two CD8 naive and one CD8 memory.

This CDR3 comprises 13 residues. Trimming shortened V by 1 base and J by 0 bases, and 3 bases separated the two germline ends. Germline V lookup: CDR1 SGHAT, CDR2 FQNNGV. Naive CD8 cells lacked CD45RO, underwent positive selection for CCR7 and left out terminally differentiated effector memory CD45RA+ cells. Regarding this clone: The target antigen is unknown. At the DNA level, this CDR3 is encoded by other sequences in the same sample as well.

Study observations and caveats: Generally, naive subsets came out with larger estimated richness than memory subsets. Across a handful of donors, naive CD4 shared 5% to 6.5%, naive CD8 under 4%, memory CD4 roughly 2.4%, memory CD8 over 0.3%. Blood was the only sampled material, and tissue repertoires likely differ.

The assay was immunoSEQ multiplex PCR, and TCRdb's table has in-frame clones only and misses some. The data contain about 2.1 million clones, about 93% of them singletons. The J gene is TRBJ1-1, the V gene TRBV11-2; D ambiguous. This clonotype was sampled from a man between 18 and 35 years old in good health. Some clones in this sample may be carry-over from other donors' samples. Source material: naive CD8+ T cells from PBMCs. The CDR3 sequence is CASSLGLNTEAFF. As DNA, the CDR3 is TGTGCCAGCAGCTTAGGTCTGAACACTGAAGCTTTCTTT.